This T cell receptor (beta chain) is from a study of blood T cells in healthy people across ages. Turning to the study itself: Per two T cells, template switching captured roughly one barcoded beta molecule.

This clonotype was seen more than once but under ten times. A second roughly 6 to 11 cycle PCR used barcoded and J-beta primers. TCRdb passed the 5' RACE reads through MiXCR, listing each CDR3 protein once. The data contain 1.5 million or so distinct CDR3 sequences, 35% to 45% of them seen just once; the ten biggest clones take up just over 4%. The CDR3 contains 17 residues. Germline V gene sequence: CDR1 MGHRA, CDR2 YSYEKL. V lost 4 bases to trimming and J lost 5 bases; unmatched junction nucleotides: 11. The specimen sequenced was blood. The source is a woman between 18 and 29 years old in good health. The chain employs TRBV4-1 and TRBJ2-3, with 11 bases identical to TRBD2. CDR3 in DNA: TGCGCCAGCAGCCCCCGACCACTAGCGGGGGACGGAGATACGCAGTATTTT. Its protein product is CASSPRPLAGDGDTQYF.